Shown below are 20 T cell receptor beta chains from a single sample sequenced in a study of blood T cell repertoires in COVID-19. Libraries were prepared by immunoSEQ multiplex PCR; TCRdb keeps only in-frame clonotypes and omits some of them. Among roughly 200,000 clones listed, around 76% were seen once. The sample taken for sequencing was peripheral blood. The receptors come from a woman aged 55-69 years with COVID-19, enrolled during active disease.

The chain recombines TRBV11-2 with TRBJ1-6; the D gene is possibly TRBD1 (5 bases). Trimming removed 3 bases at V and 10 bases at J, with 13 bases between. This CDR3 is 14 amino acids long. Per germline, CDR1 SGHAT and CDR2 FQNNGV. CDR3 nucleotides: TGTGCCAGCAGCTTGGGGCAGGGCGGCTCACCCCTCCACTTT. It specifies CASSLGQGGSPLHF.

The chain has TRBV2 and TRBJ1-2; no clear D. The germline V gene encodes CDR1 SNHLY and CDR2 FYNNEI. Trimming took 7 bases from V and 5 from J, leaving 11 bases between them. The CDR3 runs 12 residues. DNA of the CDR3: TGTGCCAGCACTGACCTGACTTATGGCTACACCTTC. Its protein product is CASTDLTYGYTF. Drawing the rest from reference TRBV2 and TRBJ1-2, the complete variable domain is EPEVTQTPSHQVTQMGQEVILRCVPISNHLYFYWYRQILGQKVEFLVSFYNNEISEKSEIFDDQFSVERPDGSNFTLKIRSTKLEDSAMYFCASTDLTYGYTFGSGTRLTVV.

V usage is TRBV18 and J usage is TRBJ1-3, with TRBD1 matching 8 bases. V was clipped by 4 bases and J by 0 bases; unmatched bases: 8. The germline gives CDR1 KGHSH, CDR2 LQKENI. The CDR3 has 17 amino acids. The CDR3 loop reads CASSLRDRLSSGNTIYF. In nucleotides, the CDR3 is TGTGCCAGCTCACTTCGGGACAGGCTTAGCTCTGGAAACACCATATATTTT.

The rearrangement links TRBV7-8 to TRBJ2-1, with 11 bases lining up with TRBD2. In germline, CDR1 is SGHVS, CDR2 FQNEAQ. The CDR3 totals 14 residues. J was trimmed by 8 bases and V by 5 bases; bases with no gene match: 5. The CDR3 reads CASSLRTSGYEQFF. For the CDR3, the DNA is TGTGCCAGCAGCCTAAGGACTAGCGGGTATGAGCAGTTCTTC.

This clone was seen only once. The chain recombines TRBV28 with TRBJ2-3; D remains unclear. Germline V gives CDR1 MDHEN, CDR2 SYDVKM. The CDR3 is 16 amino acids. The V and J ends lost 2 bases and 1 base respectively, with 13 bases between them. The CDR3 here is CASSLGASVGTDTQYF. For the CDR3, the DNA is TGTGCCAGCAGTTTAGGAGCGTCGGTGGGCACAGATACGCAGTATTTT.

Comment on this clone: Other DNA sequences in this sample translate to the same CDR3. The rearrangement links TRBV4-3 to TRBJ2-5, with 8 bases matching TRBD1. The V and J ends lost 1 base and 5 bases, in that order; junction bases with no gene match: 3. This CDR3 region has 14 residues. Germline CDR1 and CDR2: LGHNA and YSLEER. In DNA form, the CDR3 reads TGCGCCAGCAGCCAAGGACAGGGGAGTGAGACCCAGTACTTC. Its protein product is CASSQGQGSETQYF.

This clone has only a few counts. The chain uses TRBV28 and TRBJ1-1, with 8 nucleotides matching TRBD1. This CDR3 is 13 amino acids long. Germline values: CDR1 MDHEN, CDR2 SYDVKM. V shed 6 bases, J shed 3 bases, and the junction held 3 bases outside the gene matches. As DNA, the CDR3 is TGTGCCAGCAGCATGACAGGGGACACTGAAGCTTTCTTT. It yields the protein CASSMTGDTEAFF.

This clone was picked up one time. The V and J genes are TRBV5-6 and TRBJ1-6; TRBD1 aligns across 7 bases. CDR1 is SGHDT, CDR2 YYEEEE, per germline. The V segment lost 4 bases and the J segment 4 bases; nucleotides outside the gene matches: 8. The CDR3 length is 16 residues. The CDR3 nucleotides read TGTGCCAGCAGCCCGGGTCAGGGGGTATATAATTCACCCCTCCACTTT. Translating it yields CASSPGQGVYNSPLHF.

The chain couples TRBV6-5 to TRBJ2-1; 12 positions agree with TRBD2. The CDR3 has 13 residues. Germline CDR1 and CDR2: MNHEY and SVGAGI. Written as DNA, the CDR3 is TGTTCCACTAGCGGGAGGACCTACAATGAGCAGTTCTTC. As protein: CSTSGRTYNEQFF.

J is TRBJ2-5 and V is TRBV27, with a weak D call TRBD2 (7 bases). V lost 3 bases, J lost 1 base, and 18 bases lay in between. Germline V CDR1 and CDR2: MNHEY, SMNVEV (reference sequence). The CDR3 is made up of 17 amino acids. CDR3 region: CASSLFGGGVGQETQYF. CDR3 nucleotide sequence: TGTGCCAGCAGTTTGTTTGGCGGGGGCGTCGGCCAAGAGACCCAGTACTTC.

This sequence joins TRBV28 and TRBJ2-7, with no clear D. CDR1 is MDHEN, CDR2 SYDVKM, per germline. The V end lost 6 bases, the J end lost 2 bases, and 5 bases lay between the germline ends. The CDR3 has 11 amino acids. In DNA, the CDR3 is TGTGCCAGCAGAACACCCTACGAGCAGTACTTC. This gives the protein CASRTPYEQYF.

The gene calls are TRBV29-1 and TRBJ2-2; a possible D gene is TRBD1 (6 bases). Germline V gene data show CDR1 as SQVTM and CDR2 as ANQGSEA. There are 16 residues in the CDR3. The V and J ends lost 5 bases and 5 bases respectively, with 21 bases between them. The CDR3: CSVSGAHSLGTGELFF. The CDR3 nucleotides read TGCAGCGTTTCAGGGGCCCACAGTCTCGGGACCGGGGAGCTGTTTTTT.

This CDR3 is CASSYLSIGVTNQPQHF. The CDR3 nucleotides are TGTGCCAGCAGTTACCTTTCTATCGGGGTAACAAATCAGCCCCAGCATTTT. This sequence joins TRBV6-2 or TRBV6-3 and TRBJ1-5; D uncertain. V lost 2 bases, J lost 4 bases, and 18 bases lay in between. The CDR3 is 17 amino acids. The germline V gene encodes CDR1 MNHEY and CDR2 SVGEGT.

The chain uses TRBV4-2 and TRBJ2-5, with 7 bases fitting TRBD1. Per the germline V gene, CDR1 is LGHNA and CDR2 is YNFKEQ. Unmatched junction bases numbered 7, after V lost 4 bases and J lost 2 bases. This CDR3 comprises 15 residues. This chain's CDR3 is CASSPLRDSQETQYF. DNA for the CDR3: TGTGCCAGCAGCCCGCTCCGGGACAGTCAAGAGACCCAGTACTTC.

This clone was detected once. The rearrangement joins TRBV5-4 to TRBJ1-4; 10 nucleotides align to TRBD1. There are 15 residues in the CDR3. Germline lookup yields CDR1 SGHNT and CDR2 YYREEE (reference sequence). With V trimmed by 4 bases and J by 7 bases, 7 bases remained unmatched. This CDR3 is CASSRWTGGGEKLFF. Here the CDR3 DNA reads TGTGCCAGCAGCCGGTGGACAGGGGGTGGTGAAAAACTGTTTTTT.

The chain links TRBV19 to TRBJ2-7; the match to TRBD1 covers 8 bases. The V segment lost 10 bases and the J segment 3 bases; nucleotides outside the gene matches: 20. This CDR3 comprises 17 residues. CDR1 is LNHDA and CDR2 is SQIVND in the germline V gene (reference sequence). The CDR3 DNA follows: TGTGCCACCTCTCCCACCCGGACAGGGAAAGGCCTCTACGAGCAGTACTTC. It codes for CATSPTRTGKGLYEQYF. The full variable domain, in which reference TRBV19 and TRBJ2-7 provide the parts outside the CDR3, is DGGITQSPKYLFRKEGQNVTLSCEQNLNHDAMYWYRQDPGQGLRLIYYSQIVNDFQKGDIAEGYSVSREKKESFPLTVTSAQKNPTAFYLCATSPTRTGKGLYEQYFGPGTRLTVT.

CDR3 sequence (DNA): TGTGCCAGTACCAGGGGGCTGGTCAATCAGCCCCAGCATTTT. Protein product: CASTRGLVNQPQHF. This chain connects TRBV19 to TRBJ1-5; 8 nucleotides align to TRBD1. Germline V CDR1 and CDR2: LNHDA, SQIVND (reference sequence). The CDR3 has 14 amino acids. V lost 7 bases and J lost 3; bases outside the gene matches: 5.

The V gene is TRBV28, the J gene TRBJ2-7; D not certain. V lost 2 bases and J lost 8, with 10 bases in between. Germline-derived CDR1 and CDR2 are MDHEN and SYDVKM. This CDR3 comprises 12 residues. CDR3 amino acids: CASSLAPRKQYF. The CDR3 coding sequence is TGTGCCAGCAGTTTAGCCCCGAGGAAGCAGTACTTC.

The CDR3 bases are TGCGCCAGCAGCTTGACGTCCCGGGACAGGGGACAGCCAGGAAACACCATATATTTT. Encoded protein: CASSLTSRDRGQPGNTIYF. The J gene is TRBJ1-3, the V gene TRBV5-1; 10 bases align to TRBD1. V was clipped by 1 base and J by 4 bases; unmatched bases: 14. The germline gives CDR1 SGHRS, CDR2 YFSETQ. This CDR3 has 19 residues.

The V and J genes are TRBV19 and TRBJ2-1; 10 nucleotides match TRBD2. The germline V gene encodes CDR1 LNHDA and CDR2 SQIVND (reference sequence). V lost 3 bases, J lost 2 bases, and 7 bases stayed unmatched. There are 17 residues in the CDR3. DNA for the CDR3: TGTGCCAGTAGTATGGGGACCACTAGCGGGGCCTACAATGAGCAGTTCTTC. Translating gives CASSMGTTSGAYNEQFF.